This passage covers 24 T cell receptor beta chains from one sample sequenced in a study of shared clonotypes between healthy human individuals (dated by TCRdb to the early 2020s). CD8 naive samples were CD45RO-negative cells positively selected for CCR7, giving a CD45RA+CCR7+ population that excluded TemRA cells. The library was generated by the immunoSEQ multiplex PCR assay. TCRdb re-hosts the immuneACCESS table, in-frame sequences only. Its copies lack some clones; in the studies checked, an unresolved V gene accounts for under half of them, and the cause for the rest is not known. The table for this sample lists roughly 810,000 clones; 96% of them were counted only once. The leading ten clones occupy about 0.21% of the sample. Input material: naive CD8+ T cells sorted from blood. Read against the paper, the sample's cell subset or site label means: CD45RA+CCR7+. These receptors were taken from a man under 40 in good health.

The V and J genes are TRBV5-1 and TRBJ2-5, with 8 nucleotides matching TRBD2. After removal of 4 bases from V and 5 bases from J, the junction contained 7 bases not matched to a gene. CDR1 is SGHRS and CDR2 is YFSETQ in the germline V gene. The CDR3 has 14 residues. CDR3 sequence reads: CASSPAGGRETQYF. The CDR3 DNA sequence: TGCGCCAGCAGCCCGGCGGGGGGCCGGGAGACCCAGTACTTC.

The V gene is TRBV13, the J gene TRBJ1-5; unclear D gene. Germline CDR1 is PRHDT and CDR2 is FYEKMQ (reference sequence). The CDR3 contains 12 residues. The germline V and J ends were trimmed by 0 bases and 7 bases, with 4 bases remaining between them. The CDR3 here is CASSLGLQPQHF. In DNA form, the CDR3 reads TGTGCCAGCAGCTTAGGCCTGCAGCCCCAGCATTTT.

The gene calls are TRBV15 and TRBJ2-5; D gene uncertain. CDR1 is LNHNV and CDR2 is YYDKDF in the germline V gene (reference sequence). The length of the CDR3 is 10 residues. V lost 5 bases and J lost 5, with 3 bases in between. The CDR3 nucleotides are TGTGCCACCAGCGGGGAGACCCAGTACTTC. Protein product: CATSGETQYF.

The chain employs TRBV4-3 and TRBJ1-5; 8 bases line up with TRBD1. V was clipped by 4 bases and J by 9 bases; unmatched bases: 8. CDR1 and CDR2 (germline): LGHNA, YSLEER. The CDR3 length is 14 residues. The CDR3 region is CASSPTGAGRPQHF. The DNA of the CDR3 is TGCGCCAGCAGCCCGACAGGGGCTGGTCGGCCCCAGCATTTT.

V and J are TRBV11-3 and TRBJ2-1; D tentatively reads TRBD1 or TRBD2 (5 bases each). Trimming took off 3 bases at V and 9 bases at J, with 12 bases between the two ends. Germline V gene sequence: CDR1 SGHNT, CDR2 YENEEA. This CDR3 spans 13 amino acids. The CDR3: CASSFRSGPEQFF. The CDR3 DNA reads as TGTGCCAGCAGCTTCCGATCGGGGCCTGAGCAGTTCTTC.

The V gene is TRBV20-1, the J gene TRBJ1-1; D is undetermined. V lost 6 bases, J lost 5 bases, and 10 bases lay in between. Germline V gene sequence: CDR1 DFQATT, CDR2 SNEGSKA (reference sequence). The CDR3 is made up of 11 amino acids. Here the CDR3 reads CSAVQVTEAFF. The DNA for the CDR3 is TGCAGTGCAGTTCAAGTAACTGAAGCTTTCTTT.

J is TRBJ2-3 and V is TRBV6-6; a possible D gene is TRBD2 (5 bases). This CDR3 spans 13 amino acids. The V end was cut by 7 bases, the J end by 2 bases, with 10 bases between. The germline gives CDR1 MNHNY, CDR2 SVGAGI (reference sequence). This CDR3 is CASIPDYTDTQYF. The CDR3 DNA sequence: TGTGCCAGCATTCCAGACTACACAGATACGCAGTATTTT.

CDR3 region: CASSIGPGLVGEQYF. DNA for the CDR3: TGTGCCAGTAGTATAGGACCGGGACTAGTGGGCGAGCAGTACTTC. J is TRBJ2-7 and V is TRBV19; TRBD2 agrees at 8 bases. Germline CDR1 LNHDA, CDR2 SQIVND (reference sequence). Trimming at V came to 1 base and at J to 6 bases, leaving 8 bases not matched to a gene. This CDR3 comprises 15 residues. Filled out from reference TRBV19 and TRBJ2-7, the complete variable domain reads DGGITQSPKYLFRKEGQNVTLSCEQNLNHDAMYWYRQDPGQGLRLIYYSQIVNDFQKGDIAEGYSVSREKKESFPLTVTSAQKNPTAFYLCASSIGPGLVGEQYFGPGTRLTVT.

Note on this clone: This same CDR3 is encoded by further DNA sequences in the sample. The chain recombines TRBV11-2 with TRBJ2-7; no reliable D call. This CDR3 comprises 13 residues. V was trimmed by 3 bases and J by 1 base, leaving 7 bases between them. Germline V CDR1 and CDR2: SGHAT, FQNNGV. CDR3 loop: CASSLGPSYEQYF. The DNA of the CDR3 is TGTGCCAGCAGCTTGGGCCCTTCCTACGAGCAGTACTTC.

The CDR3 bases are TGTGCCAGCAGCTTTGGCGGGGTGGAAGGAGATACGCAGTATTTT. Translating it yields CASSFGGVEGDTQYF. This chain joins TRBV11-2 and TRBJ2-3; the D gene is possibly TRBD2 (6 bases). V lost 3 bases to trimming and J lost 5 bases, with 15 bases between them. CDR1 and CDR2 from the germline V gene are SGHAT and FQNNGV. The CDR3 runs 15 residues.

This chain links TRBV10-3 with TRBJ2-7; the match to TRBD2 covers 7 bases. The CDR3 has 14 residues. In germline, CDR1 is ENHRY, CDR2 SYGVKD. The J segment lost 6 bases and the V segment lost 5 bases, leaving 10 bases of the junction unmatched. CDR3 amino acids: CAISTSETQREQYF. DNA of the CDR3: TGTGCCATCAGTACTAGCGAAACCCAGCGCGAGCAGTACTTC.

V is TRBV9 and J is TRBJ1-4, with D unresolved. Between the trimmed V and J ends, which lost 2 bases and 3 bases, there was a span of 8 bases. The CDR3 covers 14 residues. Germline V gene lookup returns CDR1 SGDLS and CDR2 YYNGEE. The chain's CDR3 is CASSVEGSNEKLFF. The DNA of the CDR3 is TGTGCCAGCAGCGTCGAGGGTTCTAATGAAAAACTGTTTTTT.

The CDR3 DNA reads TGTGCCAGCAGCTTAGGGGTGGGAACATTACTGGATACGCAGTATTTT. Translated, it gives CASSLGVGTLLDTQYF. V is TRBV7-2 and J is TRBJ2-3, with D unclear. Trimming left V 1 base short and J 6 bases short, with 17 bases between. The CDR3 has 16 amino acids. The germline V gene encodes CDR1 SGHTA and CDR2 FQGNSA.

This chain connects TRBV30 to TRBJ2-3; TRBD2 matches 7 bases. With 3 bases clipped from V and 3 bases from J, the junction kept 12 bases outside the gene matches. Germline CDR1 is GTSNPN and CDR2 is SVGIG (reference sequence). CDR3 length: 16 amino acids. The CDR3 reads CAWSAGEVVGTDTQYF. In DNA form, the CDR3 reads TGTGCCTGGAGCGCGGGAGAGGTGGTGGGGACAGATACGCAGTATTTT.

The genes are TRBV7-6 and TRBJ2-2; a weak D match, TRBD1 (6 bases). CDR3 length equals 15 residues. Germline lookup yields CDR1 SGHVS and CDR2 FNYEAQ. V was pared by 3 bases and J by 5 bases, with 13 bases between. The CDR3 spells CASSFFGTGTGELFF. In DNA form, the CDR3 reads TGTGCCAGCAGCTTCTTCGGAACAGGGACCGGGGAGCTGTTTTTT.

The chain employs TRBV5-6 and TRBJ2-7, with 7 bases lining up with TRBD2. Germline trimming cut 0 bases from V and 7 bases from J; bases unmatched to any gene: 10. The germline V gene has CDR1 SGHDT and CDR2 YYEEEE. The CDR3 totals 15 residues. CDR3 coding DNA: TGTGCCAGCAGCTTGGCGTGGGAGGGCCAGAGGGAGCAGTACTTC. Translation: CASSLAWEGQREQYF.

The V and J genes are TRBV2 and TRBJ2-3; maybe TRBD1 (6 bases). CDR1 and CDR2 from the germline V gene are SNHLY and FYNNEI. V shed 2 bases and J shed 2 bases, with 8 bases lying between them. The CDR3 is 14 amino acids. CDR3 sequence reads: CASSERDNTDTQYF. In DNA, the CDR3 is TGTGCCAGCAGTGAACGGGACAACACAGATACGCAGTATTTT.

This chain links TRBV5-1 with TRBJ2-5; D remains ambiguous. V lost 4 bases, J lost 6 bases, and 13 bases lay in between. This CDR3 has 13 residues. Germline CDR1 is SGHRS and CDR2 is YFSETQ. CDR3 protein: CASSPWVGKTQYF. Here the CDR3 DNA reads TGCGCCAGCAGCCCGTGGGTGGGCAAGACCCAGTACTTC. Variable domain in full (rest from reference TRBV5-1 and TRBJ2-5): KAGVTQTPRYLIKTRGQQVTLSCSPISGHRSVSWYQQTPGQGLQFLFEYFSETQRNKGNFPGRFSGRQFSNSRSEMNVSTLELGDSALYLCASSPWVGKTQYFGPGTRLLVL.

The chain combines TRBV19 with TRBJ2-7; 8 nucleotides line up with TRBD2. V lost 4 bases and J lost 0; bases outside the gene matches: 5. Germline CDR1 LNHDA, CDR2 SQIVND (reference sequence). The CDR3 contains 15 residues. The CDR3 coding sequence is TGTGCCAGTAGTACTCTAAGCGGGAGCTCCTACGAGCAGTACTTC. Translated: CASSTLSGSSYEQYF. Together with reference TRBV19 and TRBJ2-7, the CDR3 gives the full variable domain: DGGITQSPKYLFRKEGQNVTLSCEQNLNHDAMYWYRQDPGQGLRLIYYSQIVNDFQKGDIAEGYSVSREKKESFPLTVTSAQKNPTAFYLCASSTLSGSSYEQYFGPGTRLTVT.

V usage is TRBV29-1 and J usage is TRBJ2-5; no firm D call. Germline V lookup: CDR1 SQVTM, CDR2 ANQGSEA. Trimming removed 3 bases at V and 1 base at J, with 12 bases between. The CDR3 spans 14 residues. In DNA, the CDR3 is TGCAGCGTTGATGGTGCAGATCTCCAAGAGACCCAGTACTTC. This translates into CSVDGADLQETQYF.

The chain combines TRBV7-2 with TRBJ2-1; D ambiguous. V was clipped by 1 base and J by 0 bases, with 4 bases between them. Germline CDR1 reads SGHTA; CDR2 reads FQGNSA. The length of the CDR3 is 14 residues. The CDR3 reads CASSLDSSYNEQFF. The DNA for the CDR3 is TGTGCCAGCAGCTTAGACAGCTCCTACAATGAGCAGTTCTTC.

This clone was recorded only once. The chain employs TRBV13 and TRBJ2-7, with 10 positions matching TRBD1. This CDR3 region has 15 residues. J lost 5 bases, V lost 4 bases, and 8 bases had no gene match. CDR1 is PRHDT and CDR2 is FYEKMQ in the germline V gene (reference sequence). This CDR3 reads CASSSTGTGEHEQYF. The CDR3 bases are TGTGCCAGCAGCTCAACCGGGACAGGGGAACACGAGCAGTACTTC.

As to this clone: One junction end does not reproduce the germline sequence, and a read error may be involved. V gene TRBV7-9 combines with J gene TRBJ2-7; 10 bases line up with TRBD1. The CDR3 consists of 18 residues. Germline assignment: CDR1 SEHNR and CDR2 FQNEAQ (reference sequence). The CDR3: CASSSPGQGNLSPYGQYF. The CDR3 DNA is TGTGCCAGCAGCTCCCCGGGACAGGGGAATTTAAGTCCTTACGGGCAGTACTTC.

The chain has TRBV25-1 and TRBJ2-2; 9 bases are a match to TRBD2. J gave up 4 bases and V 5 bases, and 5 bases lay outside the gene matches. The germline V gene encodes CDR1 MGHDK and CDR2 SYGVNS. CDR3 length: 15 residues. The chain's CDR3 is CASSPFSGGTGELFF. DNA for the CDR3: TGTGCCAGCAGTCCATTTAGCGGGGGCACCGGGGAGCTGTTTTTT. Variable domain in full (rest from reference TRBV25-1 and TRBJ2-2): EADIYQTPRYLVIGTGKKITLECSQTMGHDKMYWYQQDPGMELHLIHYSYGVNSTEKGDLSSESTVSRIRTEHFPLTLESARPSHTSQYLCASSPFSGGTGELFFGEGSRLTVL.